The 27 T cell receptor beta chains below all came from one sample that was sequenced in a study of blood T cell repertoires in COVID-19. The table came from immunoSEQ multiplex PCR; TCRdb's copy has only in-frame clones and leaves some out. The table records 60,000 to 75,000 clones, 80% to 90% of them present only once. The source material was peripheral blood. These receptors were obtained from a human donor in a cohort sampled during active COVID-19.

The chain uses TRBV7-6 and TRBJ2-1, with 13 nucleotides matching TRBD2. The CDR3 has 17 residues. Germline-derived CDR1 and CDR2 are SGHVS and FNYEAQ. The ends lost 5 bases at V and 0 bases at J; junction bases unmatched: 4. The CDR3 DNA reads as TGTGCCAGCAGCCCGTGGACTAGCGGGAGCTCCTACAATGAGCAGTTCTTC. Protein: CASSPWTSGSSYNEQFF.

V gene TRBV27 combines with J gene TRBJ2-2; no clear D gene. The V gene lost 3 bases and the J gene lost 6 bases, with 2 bases spanning the gap. CDR3 length equals 11 residues. In germline, CDR1 is MNHEY, CDR2 SMNVEV (reference sequence). DNA for the CDR3: TGTGCCAGCAGTTTCGCCGGGGAGCTGTTTTTT. Translating it yields CASSFAGELFF.

This clone was observed a few times. This rearrangement joins TRBV6-1 to TRBJ2-2; no definite D call. CDR3 length: 13 residues. Germline CDR1 MNHNS, CDR2 SASEGT. V was trimmed by 2 bases and J by 4 bases, leaving 5 bases between them. This CDR3 is CASSEQVTGELFF. Here the CDR3 DNA reads TGTGCCAGCAGTGAACAGGTCACCGGGGAGCTGTTTTTT.

The rearrangement joins TRBV5-1 to TRBJ2-7, with TRBD2 matching 8 bases. Trimming removed 0 bases from V and 2 bases from J; junction bases left unmatched: 7. CDR3 size: 16 residues. In germline, CDR1 is SGHRS, CDR2 YFSETQ. Here the CDR3 reads CASSLGGSGGTYEQYF. DNA of the CDR3: TGCGCCAGCAGCTTGGGAGGGAGCGGGGGAACCTACGAGCAGTACTTC.

V gene TRBV9 combines with J gene TRBJ2-7; 8 bases line up with TRBD1. The CDR3 spans 15 residues. The V and J ends lost 0 bases and 3 bases, in that order; junction bases with no gene match: 5. Germline assignment: CDR1 SGDLS and CDR2 YYNGEE. CDR3 residues: CASSVGQGHHYEQYF. In DNA, the CDR3 is TGTGCCAGCAGCGTAGGACAGGGGCATCACTACGAGCAGTACTTC. Drawing the rest from reference TRBV9 and TRBJ2-7, the complete variable domain is DSGVTQTPKHLITATGQRVTLRCSPRSGDLSVYWYQQSLDQGLQFLIQYYNGEERAKGNILERFSAQQFPDLHSELNLSSLELGDSALYFCASSVGQGHHYEQYFGPGTRLTVT.

V usage is TRBV2 and J usage is TRBJ1-5; D is possibly TRBD1 (5 bases). The V end lost 7 bases, the J end lost 6 bases, and 16 bases lay between the germline ends. The germline V gene has CDR1 SNHLY and CDR2 FYNNEI. The CDR3 is made up of 14 amino acids. CDR3 loop: CASKRTLVGQPQHF. The CDR3 nucleotides are TGTGCCAGCAAGAGGACACTGGTGGGTCAGCCCCAGCATTTT.

The rearrangement links TRBV23-1 to TRBJ2-5; 8 bases fit TRBD1. TRBV23-1 qualifies as an ORF whose function is uncertain. The CDR3 is 16 residues long. After removal of 3 bases from V and 4 bases from J, the junction contained 10 bases not matched to a gene. The DNA for the CDR3 is TGCGCCAGCAGTCATTCCCGGGACAGGTCACCAGAGACCCAGTACTTC. Protein: CASSHSRDRSPETQYF.

This clone came up a few times. This chain uses TRBV5-1 with TRBJ2-2, with 11 bases identical to TRBD2. Germline V gene data show CDR1 as SGHRS and CDR2 as YFSETQ. This CDR3 is 16 amino acids long. The V and J ends lost 0 bases and 7 bases, in that order; junction bases with no gene match: 5. This CDR3 is CASSLGLAGLNGELFF. Written as DNA, the CDR3 is TGCGCCAGCAGCTTGGGACTAGCGGGACTTAACGGGGAGCTGTTTTTT.

The chain couples TRBV28 to TRBJ2-7; possible D gene TRBD2, 6 bases. Germline V lookup: CDR1 MDHEN, CDR2 SYDVKM. V was shortened by 4 bases and J by 7 bases, with 11 bases between the two germline ends. The CDR3 loop spans 12 amino acids. CDR3 loop: CASSSGTREQYF. The CDR3 bases are TGTGCCAGCAGTTCCGGGACTCGGGAGCAGTACTTC. Full variable domain (remainder filled in from reference TRBV28 and TRBJ2-7): DVKVTQSSRYLVKRTGEKVFLECVQDMDHENMFWYRQDPGLGLRLIYFSYDVKMKEKGDIPEGYSVSREKKERFSLILESASTNQTSMYLCASSSGTREQYFGPGTRLTVT.

The chain carries TRBV2 and TRBJ1-5, with unresolved D. From germline, CDR1 is SNHLY and CDR2 FYNNEI. V lost 7 bases, J lost 1 base, and 11 bases lay in between. The CDR3 sequence is 14 residues long. This CDR3 is CASTLAASNQPQHF. CDR3 nucleotides: TGTGCCAGCACATTAGCAGCAAGCAATCAGCCCCAGCATTTT. Supplemented by reference TRBV2 and TRBJ1-5, the full variable domain reads EPEVTQTPSHQVTQMGQEVILRCVPISNHLYFYWYRQILGQKVEFLVSFYNNEISEKSEIFDDQFSVERPDGSNFTLKIRSTKLEDSAMYFCASTLAASNQPQHFGDGTRLSIL.

The gene calls are TRBV20-1 and TRBJ2-3; D unclear. The CDR3 extends over 13 amino acids. The V and J ends lost 3 bases and 2 bases respectively, with 9 bases between them. Germline CDR1 reads DFQATT; CDR2 reads SNEGSKA (reference sequence). DNA for the CDR3: TGCAGTGCTAGTCACAGCACCACAGATACGCAGTATTTT. As protein: CSASHSTTDTQYF.

The chain has TRBV18 and TRBJ1-2; 8 bases match TRBD1. Trimming cost V 3 bases and J 5 bases; bases outside gene matches: 5. Germline CDR1 reads KGHSH; CDR2 reads LQKENI. The length of the CDR3 is 14 residues. CDR3 in DNA: TGTGCCAGCTCACCGCCGACAGGGGCATATGGCTACACCTTC. This encodes CASSPPTGAYGYTF.

V usage is TRBV28 and J usage is TRBJ2-7, with TRBD2 identical over 7 bases. CDR3 length: 17 residues. V shed 5 bases, J shed 1 base, and the junction held 14 bases outside the gene matches. Germline assignment: CDR1 MDHEN and CDR2 SYDVKM. CDR3 coding DNA: TGTGCCAGCAGTACTAGCGTTGATCCTATTATTTCCTACGAGCAGTACTTC. Translating it yields CASSTSVDPIISYEQYF.

This chain uses TRBV12-5 with TRBJ2-3; tentatively, D is TRBD1 (5 bases). The CDR3 is 16 amino acids. Germline V CDR1 and CDR2: LGHNT, FRNRAP. The ends were cut back, 1 base at V and 0 bases at J, with 11 bases in the middle. The CDR3 nucleotides are TGTGCTAGTGGTTTGGGACAGTCCTTTAGCACAGATACGCAGTATTTT. Protein product: CASGLGQSFSTDTQYF. Together with reference TRBV12-5 and TRBJ2-3, the CDR3 gives the full variable domain: DARVTQTPRHKVTEMGQEVTMRCQPILGHNTVFWYRQTMMQGLELLAYFRNRAPLDDSGMPKDRFSAEMPDATLATLKIQPSEPRDSAVYFCASGLGQSFSTDTQYFGPGTRLTVL.

The J gene is TRBJ2-4, the V gene TRBV11-3; perhaps TRBD1 as D (6 bases). The length of the CDR3 is 14 residues. Between the trimmed V and J ends, which lost 5 bases and 6 bases, there was a span of 14 bases. Germline loops: CDR1 SGHNT, CDR2 YENEEA. The CDR3 nucleotides read TGTGCCAGCAGCCAAACAGGGTATGGAAACATTCAGTACTTC. Protein: CASSQTGYGNIQYF. Complete variable domain (other parts from reference TRBV11-3 and TRBJ2-4): EAGVVQSPRYKIIEKKQPVAFWCNPISGHNTLYWYLQNLGQGPELLIRYENEEAVDDSQLPKDRFSAERLKGVDSTLKIQPAELGDSAVYLCASSQTGYGNIQYFGAGTRLSVL.

The chain uses TRBV9 and TRBJ2-1; TRBD2 matches at 8 bases. V was clipped by 3 bases and J by 6 bases; unmatched bases: 5. Germline V gene sequence: CDR1 SGDLS, CDR2 YYNGEE. This CDR3 has 14 residues. The DNA of the CDR3 is TGTGCCAGCAGCGAGCGGGGGTTCGGCAATGAGCAGTTCTTC. Protein sequence: CASSERGFGNEQFF.

The chain uses TRBV5-4 and TRBJ1-3; TRBD1 matches 9 bases. CDR1 is SGHNT and CDR2 is YYREEE in the germline V gene (reference sequence). CDR3 length: 16 amino acids. Trimming removed 3 bases from V and 2 bases from J; junction bases left unmatched: 6. The CDR3 bases are TGTGCCAGCAGCTCCGCGACAGGGGGGGCTGGAAACACCATATATTTT. It codes for CASSSATGGAGNTIYF.

The CDR3, as DNA: TGCGCCAGCAGCAAAGGACTAGGGGGTCCCTACGAGCAGTACTTC. Protein: CASSKGLGGPYEQYF. V is TRBV5-1 and J is TRBJ2-7, with D maybe TRBD2 (7 bases). V gave up 4 bases and J gave up 2 bases, with 16 bases separating them. In germline, CDR1 is SGHRS, CDR2 YFSETQ. The CDR3 has 15 residues.

The CDR3 DNA sequence: TGTGCCAGCAGCTTAGGCGGAGGGTTCCCCGGGGAGCTGTTTTTT. Amino acid sequence: CASSLGGGFPGELFF. J is TRBJ2-2 and V is TRBV7-6, with a tentative D call TRBD2 (6 bases). The V gene lost 1 base and the J gene lost 6 bases, with 12 bases spanning the gap. This CDR3 region has 15 residues. Germline V CDR1 and CDR2: SGHVS, FNYEAQ. Based on the CDR3 plus reference TRBV7-6 and TRBJ2-2, the full variable domain is GAGVSQSPRYKVTKRGQDVALRCDPISGHVSLYWYRQALGQGPEFLTYFNYEAQQDKSGLPNDRFSAERPEGSISTLTIQRTEQRDSAMYRCASSLGGGFPGELFFGEGSRLTVL.

The genes are TRBV9 and TRBJ1-1; TRBD1 aligns across 8 bases. This CDR3 has 13 amino acids. Trimming took 4 bases from V and 11 from J; bases not matched to a gene: 10. CDR1 SGDLS and CDR2 YYNGEE come from the germline V gene. The CDR3 loop reads CASSRDQTGAAFF. CDR3 in DNA: TGTGCCAGCAGCCGAGACCAGACAGGGGCCGCTTTCTTT.

This chain joins TRBV3-1 (or the pseudogene TRBV3-2) and TRBJ2-7, with TRBD1 matching 7 bases. This CDR3 has 15 residues. V was clipped by 2 bases and J by 3 bases; unmatched bases: 7. CDR1 and CDR2 (germline): LGHDT, YNNKEL (reference sequence). CDR3 residues: CASSQKGAGGYEQYF. CDR3 DNA sequence: TGTGCCAGCAGCCAAAAGGGGGCAGGGGGCTACGAGCAGTACTTC.

The chain has TRBV5-8 and TRBJ2-7, with D possibly matching TRBD1 (6 bases). Trimming stripped 5 bases from V and 5 bases from J, with 14 bases between. CDR1 SGHTS and CDR2 YDEGEE come from the germline V gene. The CDR3 length is 13 residues. CDR3 in amino acids: CASSPWGRHEQYF. The CDR3 DNA is TGTGCCAGCAGTCCTTGGGGGCGTCACGAGCAGTACTTC.

The chain employs TRBV6-6 and TRBJ2-3; D call uncertain. V was shortened by 7 bases and J by 2 bases, with 13 bases between the two germline ends. This CDR3 is 14 amino acids long. In germline, CDR1 is MNHNY, CDR2 SVGAGI (reference sequence). CDR3 nucleotides: TGTGCCAGCACCCCACAACAGCTCACAGATACGCAGTATTTT. This gives the protein CASTPQQLTDTQYF.

The chain uses TRBV2 and TRBJ1-2, with TRBD1 matching over 7 bases. V gave up 6 bases and J gave up 7 bases; unmatched junction bases: 11. The length of the CDR3 is 14 residues. Germline V gene lookup returns CDR1 SNHLY and CDR2 FYNNEI. The CDR3 spells CASSADRAGRGYTF. The DNA for the CDR3 is TGTGCCAGCAGCGCAGACAGGGCGGGTCGTGGCTACACCTTC.

To note about this clone: At one of its ends the junction is not consistent with the germline gene, which may arise from a read error. The chain couples TRBV7-9 to TRBJ1-2; tentative D call: TRBD1 (6 bases). The CDR3 length is 15 residues. Germline V gives CDR1 SEHNR, CDR2 FQNEAQ (reference sequence). CDR3 loop: CASSRAGGARYGYTF. The CDR3 DNA reads TGCGCCAGCAGCCGGGCGGGGGGGGCGAGGTATGGCTACACCTTC.

The V and J genes are TRBV30 and TRBJ1-1; D possibly corresponds to TRBD1 (6 bases). The CDR3 is made up of 11 amino acids. CDR1 is GTSNPN and CDR2 is SVGIG in the germline V gene (reference sequence). V was shortened by 5 bases and J by 5 bases, with 9 bases between the two germline ends. CDR3 loop: CAWERGTEAFF. The DNA of the CDR3 is TGTGCCTGGGAGAGGGGGACTGAAGCTTTCTTT.

This chain uses TRBV19 with TRBJ1-2, with D perhaps TRBD1 (6 bases). This CDR3 spans 13 amino acids. Trimming removed 6 bases from V and 2 bases from J, with 10 bases in between. Germline V CDR1 and CDR2: LNHDA, SQIVND (reference sequence). Here the CDR3 DNA reads TGTGCCAGTAGCATGACAGGAAACTATGGCTACACCTTC. This sequence encodes CASSMTGNYGYTF.